A single sample is the source of the 2 T cell receptor beta chains below, sequenced in a study of blood T cell repertoires in COVID-19. Assay used: immunoSEQ multiplex PCR; TCRdb lists only in-frame clones, some missing. The sample includes 350,000 to 450,000 clones, approximately 90% seen only once; the top ten take roughly 1.4%. Sequencing input: PBMCs or T cells enriched from blood (not recorded which). These receptors all come from a woman younger than 35 who had been exposed to COVID-19.

This chain uses TRBV3-1 (or the pseudogene TRBV3-2) with TRBJ2-5; perhaps TRBD2 as D (5 bases). CDR1 and CDR2 from the germline V gene are LGHDT and YNNKEL (reference sequence). CDR3 length: 12 residues. V lost 6 bases and J 5 bases, leaving 10 bases between the germline ends. The CDR3 sequence is CASSRGIETQYF. In nucleotides, the CDR3 is TGTGCCAGCAGTCGAGGGATTGAGACCCAGTACTTC.

This chain links TRBV27 with TRBJ1-5; D is perhaps TRBD1 (6 bases). Germline V gene lookup returns CDR1 MNHEY and CDR2 SMNVEV (reference sequence). This CDR3 region has 16 residues. Trimming removed 5 bases from V and 0 bases from J, with 14 bases in between. CDR3: CASSANPGVSNQPQHF. In DNA, the CDR3 is TGTGCCAGCAGTGCCAACCCAGGGGTTAGCAATCAGCCCCAGCATTTT.